This TCR beta chain was sequenced in a study of blood T cell repertoires in COVID-19. Germline CDR1 is KGHSH and CDR2 is LQKENI. This CDR3 has 15 residues. Trimming took 4 bases from V and 6 from J, leaving 16 bases between them. Per the study methods: Reference gene primer amplification gave nucleated cell count estimates. Only in-frame clones appear in the TCRdb table, and some are missing; sequencing was by immunoSEQ multiplex PCR. V and J calls plus clone size are reproduced from that table; the DNA served to infer D and trimming. The sample lists about 170,000 clones; about 87% were seen once. The chain is built from TRBV18 and TRBJ1-3, with D perhaps matching TRBD1 (6 bases). The receptor was isolated from a man aged 18 to 29 with active or convalescent COVID-19. The specimen was peripheral blood. The CDR3 protein is CASSLGGTIENTIYF. For the CDR3, the DNA is TGTGCCAGCTCACTGGGTGGGACAATCGAAAACACCATATATTTT.